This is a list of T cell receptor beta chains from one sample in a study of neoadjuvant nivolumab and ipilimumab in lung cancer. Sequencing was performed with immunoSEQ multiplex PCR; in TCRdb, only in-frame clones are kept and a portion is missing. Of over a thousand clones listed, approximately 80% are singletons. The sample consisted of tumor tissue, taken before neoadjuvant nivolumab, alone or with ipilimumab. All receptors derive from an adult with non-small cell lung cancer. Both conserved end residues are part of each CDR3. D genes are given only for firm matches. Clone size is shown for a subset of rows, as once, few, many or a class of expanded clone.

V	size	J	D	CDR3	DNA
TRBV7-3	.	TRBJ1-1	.	CASSLNKGAEAFF	TGTGCCAGCAGCTTGAATAAGGGGGCTGAAGCTTTCTTT
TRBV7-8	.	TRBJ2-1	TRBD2	CASSLSGAGGWYNEQFF	TGTGCCAGCAGCTTATCCGGGGCGGGAGGGTGGTACAATGAGCAGTTCTTC
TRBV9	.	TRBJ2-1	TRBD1	CASSVGSGTGGSNEQFF	TGTGCCAGCAGCGTAGGGTCTGGGACAGGGGGCAGCAATGAGCAGTTCTTC
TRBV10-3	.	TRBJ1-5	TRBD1	CAISAGQGDQPQHF	TGTGCCATCAGTGCCGGACAGGGGGATCAGCCCCAGCATTTT
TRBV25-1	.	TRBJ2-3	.	CASSDSPGPSTDTQYF	TGTGCCAGCAGTGACTCTCCGGGACCGAGCACAGATACGCAGTATTTT
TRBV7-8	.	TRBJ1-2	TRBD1	CASSLRTGLRGYTF	TGTGCCAGCAGCCTCAGGACAGGGCTCCGTGGCTACACCTTC
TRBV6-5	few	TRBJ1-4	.	CASSRQSSNEKLFF	TGTGCCAGCAGTAGACAGAGCTCTAATGAAAAACTGTTTTTT
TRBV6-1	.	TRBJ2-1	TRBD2	CASSRQREGYNEQFF	TGTGCCAGCAGCCGTCAGCGGGAGGGCTACAATGAGCAGTTCTTC
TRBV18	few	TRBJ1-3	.	CASSPSSHRNTIYF	TGTGCCAGCTCACCATCGTCGCATCGAAACACCATATATTTT
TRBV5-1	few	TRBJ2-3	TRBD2	CASKKTGLAKTDTQYF	TGCGCCAGCAAAAAAACGGGACTAGCGAAAACAGATACGCAGTATTTT
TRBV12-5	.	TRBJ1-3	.	CASGLGVSGNTIYF	TGTGCTAGTGGTTTGGGGGTCTCTGGAAACACCATATATTTT
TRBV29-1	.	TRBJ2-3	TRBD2	CSAGTSAADTQYF	TGCAGCGCCGGGACTAGTGCTGCAGATACGCAGTATTTT
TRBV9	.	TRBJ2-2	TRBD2	CASSAGTSGRYGELFF	TGTGCCAGCAGCGCTGGGACTAGCGGGAGGTACGGGGAGCTGTTTTTT
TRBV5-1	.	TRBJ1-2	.	CASSYRTSYGYTF	TGCGCCAGCAGCTACAGGACTTCGTATGGCTACACCTTC
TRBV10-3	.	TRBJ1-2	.	CAIEARGPGSLYGYTF	TGTGCCATCGAAGCCAGGGGCCCTGGGTCCCTCTATGGCTACACCTTC
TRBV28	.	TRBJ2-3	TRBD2	CASSYVAGGRGLGTQYF	TGTGCCAGCAGTTATGTAGCGGGAGGGCGTGGGCTCGGTACGCAGTATTTT
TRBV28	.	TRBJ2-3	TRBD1	CASSTDRGWTDTQYF	TGTGCCAGCAGCACAGACAGGGGATGGACAGATACGCAGTATTTT
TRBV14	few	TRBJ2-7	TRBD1	CASSRQGAYEQYF	TGTGCCAGCAGCCGACAGGGGGCCTACGAGCAGTACTTC
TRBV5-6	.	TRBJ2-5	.	CASSWDREEREQETQYF	TGTGCCAGCAGTTGGGACAGGGAAGAGCGGGAGCAAGAGACCCAGTACTTC
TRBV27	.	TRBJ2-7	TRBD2	CASNPARPGGGVGEQYF	TGTGCCAGCAACCCCGCGCGCCCGGGGGGGGGCGTGGGCGAGCAGTACTTC
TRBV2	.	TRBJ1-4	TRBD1	CASRGQGFGKLFF	TGTGCCAGCAGGGGACAGGGATTCGGAAAACTGTTTTTT
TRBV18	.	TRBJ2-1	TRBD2	CASSKAGTNNEQFF	TGTGCCAGCTCAAAAGCCGGGACTAACAATGAGCAGTTCTTC
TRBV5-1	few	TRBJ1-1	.	CASSLASSGNTEAFF	TGCGCCAGCAGCTTGGCCTCTTCAGGGAACACTGAAGCTTTCTTT
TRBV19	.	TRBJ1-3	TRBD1	CASWTGSTGNTIYF	TGTGCCAGTTGGACAGGGAGCACTGGAAACACCATATATTTT
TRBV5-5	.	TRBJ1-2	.	CASSLGQLNYGYTF	TGTGCCAGCAGCTTGGGACAGCTTAACTATGGCTACACCTTC
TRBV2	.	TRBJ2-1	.	CASSERRGANEQFF	TGTGCCAGCAGTGAACGTCGGGGGGCCAATGAGCAGTTCTTC
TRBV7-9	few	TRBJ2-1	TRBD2	CASSLGGLAGGRSYNEQFF	TGTGCCAGCAGCTTAGGAGGGCTAGCGGGAGGCCGCTCCTACAATGAGCAGTTCTTC
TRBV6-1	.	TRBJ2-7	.	CASSEGRVEQYF	TGTGCCAGCAGTGAAGGTCGGGTCGAGCAGTACTTC
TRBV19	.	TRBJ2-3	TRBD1	CASSMDRVGPGDTQYF	TGTGCCAGTAGTATGGACAGGGTAGGTCCGGGAGATACGCAGTATTTT
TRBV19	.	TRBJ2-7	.	CASSSTRTYEQYF	TGTGCCAGTAGTAGCACTAGGACCTACGAGCAGTACTTC
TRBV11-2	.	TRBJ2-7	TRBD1	CASSLAAGGSYEQYF	TGTGCCAGCAGCTTAGCTGCAGGGGGTTCTTACGAGCAGTACTTC
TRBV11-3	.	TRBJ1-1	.	CASSSSRVNTEAFF	TGTGCCAGCAGCTCATCCAGGGTAAACACTGAAGCTTTCTTT
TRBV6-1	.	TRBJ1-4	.	CASRGSANEKLFF	TGTGCCAGCAGGGGTTCGGCTAATGAAAAACTGTTTTTT
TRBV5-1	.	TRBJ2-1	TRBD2	CASSLVLGLAGVYNEQFF	TGCGCCAGCAGCTTGGTTTTGGGACTAGCGGGAGTTTACAATGAGCAGTTCTTC
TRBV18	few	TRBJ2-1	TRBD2	CASSPPGTSGNEQFF	TGTGCCAGCTCGCCCCCCGGGACTAGCGGCAATGAGCAGTTCTTC
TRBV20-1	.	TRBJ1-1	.	CNIVSGTGAFF	TGCAACATAGTCTCCGGGACGGGCGCTTTCTTT
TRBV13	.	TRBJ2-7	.	CASSSHLVDEQYF	TGTGCCAGCAGCTCCCACCTTGTCGACGAGCAGTACTTC
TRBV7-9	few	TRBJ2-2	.	CASSLNPNTGELFF	TGTGCCAGCAGCTTAAACCCGAACACCGGGGAGCTGTTTTTT
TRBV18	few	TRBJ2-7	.	CASSPRTFTYEQYF	TGTGCCAGCTCACCACGAACCTTCACCTACGAGCAGTACTTC
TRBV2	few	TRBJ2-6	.	CASSLERASGANVLTF	TGTGCCAGCAGTCTCGAGAGGGCCTCTGGGGCCAACGTCCTGACTTTC
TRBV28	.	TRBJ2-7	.	CASTPSEYEQYF	TGTGCCAGCACCCCCTCCGAATACGAGCAGTACTTC
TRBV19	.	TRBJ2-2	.	CASGDTNTGELFF	TGTGCCAGTGGGGACACGAACACCGGGGAGCTGTTTTTT
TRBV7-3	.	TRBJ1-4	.	CASSLEPGSELFF	TGTGCCAGCAGCTTAGAACCAGGATCGGAACTGTTTTTT
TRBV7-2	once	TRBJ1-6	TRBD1	CASSSSGTGINSPLHF	TGTGCCAGCAGCTCCTCCGGGACAGGGATCAATTCACCCCTCCACTTT
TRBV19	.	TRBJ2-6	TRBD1	CASSESGTVFSGANVLTF	TGTGCCAGTAGTGAGTCCGGGACAGTTTTCTCTGGGGCCAACGTCCTGACTTTC
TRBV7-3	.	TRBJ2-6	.	CASSSRTVGSFSGANVLTF	TGTGCCAGCAGCTCCCGGACAGTTGGTAGTTTTTCAGGGGCCAACGTCCTGACTTTC
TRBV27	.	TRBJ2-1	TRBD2	CASSPLSSGRANEQFF	TGTGCCAGCAGCCCCCTTTCAAGCGGGAGGGCAAATGAGCAGTTCTTC
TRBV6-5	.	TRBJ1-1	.	CASSYAGNTEAFF	TGTGCCAGCAGTTACGCTGGGAACACTGAAGCTTTCTTT
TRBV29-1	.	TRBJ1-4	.	CSVGGGGGEKLFF	TGCAGCGTGGGGGGAGGAGGAGGTGAAAAACTGTTTTTT
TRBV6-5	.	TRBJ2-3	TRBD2	CASRTSGDTDTQYF	TGTGCCAGCAGGACTAGCGGTGACACAGATACGCAGTATTTT
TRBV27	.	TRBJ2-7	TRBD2	CASSLRLAGLYEQYF	TGTGCCAGCAGTCTTCGACTAGCGGGACTCTACGAGCAGTACTTC
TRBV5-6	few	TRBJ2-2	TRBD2	CASSTGLAWNTGELFF	TGTGCCAGCAGCACTGGACTAGCCTGGAACACCGGGGAGCTGTTTTTT
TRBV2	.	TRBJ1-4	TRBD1	CASSWQGATNEKLFF	TGTGCCAGCAGTTGGCAGGGGGCAACTAATGAAAAACTGTTTTTT
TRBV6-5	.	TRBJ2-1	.	CASSYSFDRREQFF	TGTGCCAGCAGTTACTCGTTCGACAGGCGTGAGCAGTTCTTC